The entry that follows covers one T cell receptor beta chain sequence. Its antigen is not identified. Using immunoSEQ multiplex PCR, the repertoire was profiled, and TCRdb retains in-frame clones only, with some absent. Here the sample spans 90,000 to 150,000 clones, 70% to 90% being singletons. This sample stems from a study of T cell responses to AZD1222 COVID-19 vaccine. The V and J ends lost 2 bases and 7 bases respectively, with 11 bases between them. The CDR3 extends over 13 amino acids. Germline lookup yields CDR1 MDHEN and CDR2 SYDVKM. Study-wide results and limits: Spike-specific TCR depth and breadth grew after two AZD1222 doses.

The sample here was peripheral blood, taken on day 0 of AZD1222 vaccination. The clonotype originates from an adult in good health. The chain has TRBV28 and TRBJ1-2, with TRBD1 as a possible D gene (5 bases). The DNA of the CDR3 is TGTGCCAGCAGTTTACGGGGGTGGGGTGGCTACACCTTC. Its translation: CASSLRGWGGYTF.